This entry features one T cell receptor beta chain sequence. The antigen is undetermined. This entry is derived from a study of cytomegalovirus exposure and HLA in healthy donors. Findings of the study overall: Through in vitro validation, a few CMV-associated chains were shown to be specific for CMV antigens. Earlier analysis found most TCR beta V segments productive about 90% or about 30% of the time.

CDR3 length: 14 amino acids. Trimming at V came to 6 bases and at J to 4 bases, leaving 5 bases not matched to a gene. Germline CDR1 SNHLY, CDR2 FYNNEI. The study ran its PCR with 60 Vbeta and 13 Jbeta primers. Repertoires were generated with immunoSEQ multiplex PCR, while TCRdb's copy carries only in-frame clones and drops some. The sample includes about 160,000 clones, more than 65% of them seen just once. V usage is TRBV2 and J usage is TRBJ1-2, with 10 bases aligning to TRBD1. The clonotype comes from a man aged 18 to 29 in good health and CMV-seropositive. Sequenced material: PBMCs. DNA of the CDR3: TGTGCCAGCAGGGGGGACAGGGGTAGCTATGGCTACACCTTC. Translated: CASRGDRGSYGYTF.